Presented here are 10 T cell receptor beta chains from one specimen sequenced in a study of T cells expressing NK-cell markers. TCRdb re-called the 5' RACE reads; one entry per CDR3 protein, DNA not given. The repertoire table contains 400,000 to 450,000 distinct CDR3 sequences. Sequencing was performed on blood T cells: a sorted CD56 or NKG2C T cell subset, CD4+ or CD8+ T cells, or bulk PBMC T cells (not recorded which). These receptors were collected from a woman aged 18 to 75 in good health.

The rearrangement links TRBV20-1 to TRBJ2-3; the D gene TCRdb calls, TRBD1, cannot be checked with no DNA. Germline CDR1 reads DFQATT; CDR2 reads SNEGSKA (reference sequence). The CDR3 spans 13 residues. CDR3: CSDTDRRTDTQYF.

J is TRBJ1-3 and V is TRBV5-1. The germline gives CDR1 SGHRS, CDR2 YFSETQ. This CDR3 comprises 16 residues. The CDR3 is CASSLDLVSSGNTIYF.

The chain links TRBV5-6 to TRBJ2-3; TCRdb reports TRBD1, a call that lacks DNA to check it against. CDR3 size: 16 residues. CDR1 SGHDT and CDR2 YYEEEE come from the germline V gene. The CDR3 sequence is CASSLAGQGYTDTQYF.

The chain uses TRBV29-1 and TRBJ2-3; TCRdb designates TRBD1, a call that cannot be tested without DNA. Germline V gives CDR1 SQVTM, CDR2 ANQGSEA. The CDR3 contains 15 residues. The CDR3 sequence is CSGGGDRGLTDTQYF.

The J gene is TRBJ2-1, the V gene TRBV5-1; TCRdb's D call, TRBD1, is unchecked because there is no DNA. Germline CDR1 is SGHRS and CDR2 is YFSETQ. The CDR3 loop spans 13 amino acids. The CDR3 is CASSDVQGNEQFF.

The chain links TRBV10-3 to TRBJ1-4; there is no DNA to check the TCRdb D call of TRBD1. The CDR3 extends over 15 amino acids. CDR1 and CDR2 from the germline V gene are ENHRY and SYGVKD. The CDR3 region is CAISVAVGQGEKLFF.

This rearrangement joins TRBV20-1 to TRBJ2-1; TCRdb's assignment of TRBD2 cannot be checked, as there is no DNA. CDR3 length: 19 residues. Per the germline V gene, CDR1 is DFQATT and CDR2 is SNEGSKA (reference sequence). CDR3 sequence reads: CSARVASSQGTRGIDEQFF.

The chain employs TRBV5-1 and TRBJ2-3. CDR1 is SGHRS, CDR2 YFSETQ, per germline. The CDR3 runs 14 residues. The CDR3 is CASSKITHADTQYF.

The chain is built from TRBV6-5 and TRBJ2-2; TCRdb designates TRBD2, a call that cannot be tested without DNA. CDR1 and CDR2 (germline): MNHEY, SVGAGI. The CDR3 runs to 17 residues. The CDR3 loop is CASSYRTSGAGAGELFF.

J is TRBJ2-2 and V is TRBV25-1; TCRdb indicates TRBD1, and absent DNA this call remains unverified. From germline, CDR1 is MGHDK and CDR2 SYGVNS. The CDR3 is 14 amino acids. CDR3 protein: CASREPSPGGELFF.